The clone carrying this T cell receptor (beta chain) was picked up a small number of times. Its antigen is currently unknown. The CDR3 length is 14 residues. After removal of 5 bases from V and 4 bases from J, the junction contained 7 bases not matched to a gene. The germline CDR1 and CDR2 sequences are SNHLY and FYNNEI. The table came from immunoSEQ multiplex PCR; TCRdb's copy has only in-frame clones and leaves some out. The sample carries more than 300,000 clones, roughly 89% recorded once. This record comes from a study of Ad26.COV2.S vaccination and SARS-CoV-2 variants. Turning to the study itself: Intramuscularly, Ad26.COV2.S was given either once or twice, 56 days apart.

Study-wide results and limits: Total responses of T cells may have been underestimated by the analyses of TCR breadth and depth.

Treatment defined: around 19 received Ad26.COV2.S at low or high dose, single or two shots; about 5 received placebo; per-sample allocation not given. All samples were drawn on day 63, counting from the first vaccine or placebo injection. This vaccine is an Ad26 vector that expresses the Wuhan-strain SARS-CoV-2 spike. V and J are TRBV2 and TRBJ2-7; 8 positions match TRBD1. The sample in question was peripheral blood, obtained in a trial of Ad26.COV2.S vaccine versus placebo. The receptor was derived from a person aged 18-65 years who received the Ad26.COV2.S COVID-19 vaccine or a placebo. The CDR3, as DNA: TGTGCCAGCAGTTCCCAGGGGGCGGGTTACGAGCAGTACTTC. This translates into CASSSQGAGYEQYF.